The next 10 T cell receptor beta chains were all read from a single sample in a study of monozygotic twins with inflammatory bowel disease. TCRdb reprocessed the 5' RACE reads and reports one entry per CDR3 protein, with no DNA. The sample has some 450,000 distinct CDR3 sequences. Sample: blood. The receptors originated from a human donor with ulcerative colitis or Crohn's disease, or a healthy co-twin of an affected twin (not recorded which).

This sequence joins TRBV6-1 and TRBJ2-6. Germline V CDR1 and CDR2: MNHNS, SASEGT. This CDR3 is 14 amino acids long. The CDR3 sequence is CASRLDSGANVLTF.

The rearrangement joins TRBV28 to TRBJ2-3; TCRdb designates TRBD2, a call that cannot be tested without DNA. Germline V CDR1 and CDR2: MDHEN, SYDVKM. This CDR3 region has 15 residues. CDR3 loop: CASSSLAGFTDTQYF.

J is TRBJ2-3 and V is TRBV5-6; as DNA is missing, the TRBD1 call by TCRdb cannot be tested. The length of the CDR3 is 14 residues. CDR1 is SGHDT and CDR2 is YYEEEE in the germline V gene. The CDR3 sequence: CASIRPVSTDTQYF.

CDR3 in amino acids: CASSAQLSSGANVLTF. J is TRBJ2-6 and V is TRBV18. Germline V gene sequence: CDR1 KGHSH, CDR2 LQKENI. This CDR3 is built from 16 residues.

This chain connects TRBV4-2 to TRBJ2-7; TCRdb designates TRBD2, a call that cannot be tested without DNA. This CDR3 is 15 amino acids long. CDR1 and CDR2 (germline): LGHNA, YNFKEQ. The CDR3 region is CASSQAAGPAYEQYF.

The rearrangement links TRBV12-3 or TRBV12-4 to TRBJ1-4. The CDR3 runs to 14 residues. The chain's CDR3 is CASSWTSTNEKLFF.

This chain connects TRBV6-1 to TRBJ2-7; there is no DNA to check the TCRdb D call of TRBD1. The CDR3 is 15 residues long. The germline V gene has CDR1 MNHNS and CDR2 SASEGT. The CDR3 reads CASRGGSGSSYEQYF.

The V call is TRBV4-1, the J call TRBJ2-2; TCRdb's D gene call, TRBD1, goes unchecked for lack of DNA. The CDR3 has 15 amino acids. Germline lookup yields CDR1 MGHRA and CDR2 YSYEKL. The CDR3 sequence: CASSQEPGSTGELFF.

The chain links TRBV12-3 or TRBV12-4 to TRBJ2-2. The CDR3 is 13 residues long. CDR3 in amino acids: CASSFRNTGELFF.

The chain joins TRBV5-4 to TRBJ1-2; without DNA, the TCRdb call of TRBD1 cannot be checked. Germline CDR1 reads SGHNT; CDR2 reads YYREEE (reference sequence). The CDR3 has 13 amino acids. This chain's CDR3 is CASSLGAGEGYTF. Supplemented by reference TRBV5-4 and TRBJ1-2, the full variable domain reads ETGVTQSPTHLIKTRGQQVTLRCSSQSGHNTVSWYQQALGQGPQFIFQYYREEENGRGNFPPRFSGLQFPNYSSELNVNALELDDSALYLCASSLGAGEGYTFGSGTRLTVV.